This note documents a single T cell receptor beta chain sequence. The clone's antigen remains unknown. Base qualities are not provided; no much larger clone lies one nucleotide away. This sample stems from a study of cytotoxic CD8 clonotypes in ibrutinib-treated CLL listed by TCRdb under 2021. For the study in its entirety: The cohort included about 15 treatment-naive and 11 to 12 relapsed/refractory patients; 17 to 18 were IGHV unmutated. Partial responses were observed in roughly 24 patients and complete responses in 2; after a median follow-up of roughly 72 months, remission was maintained in 14 patients and progression was observed in approximately twelve. Response samples were obtained after a median of around 11 months of treatment, with a range of roughly 6 to 40 months. An average of 255,043 productive templates and 94,082 productive rearrangements was obtained per sample. Of the roughly 90 people in the trial, 26 had longitudinal samples available. Cryopreserved peripheral blood mononuclear cells were collected at three points: before therapy, at response, and at either sustained remission or disease progression. All remission and progressive disease samples were collected while patients were still receiving ibrutinib.

A MiSeq instrument was used for deep resolution sequencing, which targeted depths ranging from 1 in 1 million up to 1 in 200,000 T cells, with coverage averaging 10x for each clonotype. The immunoSEQ hsTCRB Kit was used to generate the TCR beta libraries. Per the authors' processing: ImmunoSEQ Data Assistant and ImmunoSEQ Analyzer were used for data analysis, and V, D and J genes were assigned according to IMGT definitions. Clonality, which ranges from 0 to 1, was calculated by subtracting the normalized Shannon entropy of productive rearrangement frequencies from one. Only overrepresented clonotypes making up at least 0.05% of each patient's repertoire were included in the public clonotype analysis. Thirteen age-matched healthy donor repertoires from immuneACCESS were used as controls for clonality. In its TCRdb copy, this immuneACCESS table keeps in-frame sequences only and misses some clones. Where compared with another copy, unresolved V genes explain less than half of these, and the others have no known cause. V, J and clone size were drawn from that table, and D and trimming were deduced from the DNA. Counted in this sample were roughly 180,000 clones; around 80% of them appeared once. 3.5% to 5.5% of the sample lies in the top ten.

Study-level results and caveats: An increase in clonality was observed at ibrutinib response, with clonality remaining stable during sustained remission and falling back toward baseline at progression. Public clonotypes were rare and either shrank or stayed stable during treatment, and the rise in clonality at ibrutinib response reflected expansion of private clonotypes. Baseline clonality exceeded that of age-matched healthy donors and correlated strongly with circulating CD8+ T-cell counts. Sustained-remission and progressing patients did not have matched sampling times, and lymph node repertoires were not examined.

For CDR1 and CDR2, the germline V gene (reference sequence) lists GTSNPN and SVGIG. Compared with germline, V lacks 2 bases and J lacks 4 bases; bases without a gene match: 10. Inclusive of the bounding cysteine and phenylalanine, the CDR3 is 15 residues long. The sequence is cut down to CDR3 DNA, 45 bases in frame from base 1. The time point label, read with the paper, signifies: around 25 months on ibrutinib. Approximately 2 micrograms of genomic DNA were extracted from cryopreserved PBMCs for TCR beta library preparation. Longitudinal blood samples from CLL patients on ibrutinib monotherapy underwent high-throughput TCR beta sequencing. The patients took part in an open-label, single-center phase 2 trial of ibrutinib monotherapy.

This TCR was sampled from a human donor with chronic lymphocytic leukemia. The chain is encoded by TRBV30 joined to TRBJ1-2; 7 nucleotides in the junction match TRBD1. Here the sequenced sample was PBMCs, taken after 24 months of ibrutinib treatment. The CDR3 has the sequence CAWSTRQGGGYGYTF. DNA sequence: TGTGCCTGGAGTACTCGACAGGGCGGCGGCTATGGCTACACCTTC.